The text below deals with one TCR beta chain. Repertoires were generated with immunoSEQ multiplex PCR, while TCRdb's copy carries only in-frame clones and drops some. The table shows about 210,000 clones, with over 75% occurring only once. The data derive from a study of blood T cell repertoires in COVID-19. Overall study: PBMCs, B-cell-depleted T cells, or T cells provided the cDNA or gDNA that made up the material.

The sequence derives from a man aged 35-49 years who had recovered from COVID-19. Input material: PBMCs or T cells enriched from blood (not recorded which).

CDR3: CASSQGRPSKLRATF. CDR3 coding DNA: TGTGCCAGCAGCCAGGGCCGGCCCTCGAAGTTAAGAGCCACCTTC. The V and J genes are TRBV3-1 (or the pseudogene TRBV3-2) and TRBJ1-2; D ambiguous. Germline lookup yields CDR1 LGHDT and CDR2 YNNKEL (reference sequence). The V gene lost 3 bases and the J gene lost 13 bases, with 24 bases spanning the gap. The CDR3 extends over 15 amino acids.